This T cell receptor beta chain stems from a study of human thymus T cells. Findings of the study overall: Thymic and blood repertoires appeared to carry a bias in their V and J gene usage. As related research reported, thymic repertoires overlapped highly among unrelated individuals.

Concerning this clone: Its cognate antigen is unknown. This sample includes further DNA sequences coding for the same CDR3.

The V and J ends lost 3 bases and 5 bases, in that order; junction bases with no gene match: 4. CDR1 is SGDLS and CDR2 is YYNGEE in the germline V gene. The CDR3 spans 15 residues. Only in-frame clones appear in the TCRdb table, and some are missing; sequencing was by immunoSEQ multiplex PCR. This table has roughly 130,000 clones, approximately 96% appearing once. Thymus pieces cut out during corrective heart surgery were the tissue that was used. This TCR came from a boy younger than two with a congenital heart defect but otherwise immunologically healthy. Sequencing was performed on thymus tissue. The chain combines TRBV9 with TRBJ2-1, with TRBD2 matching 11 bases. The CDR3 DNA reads TGTGCCAGCAGCGCAAGACTAGCGGGGCACAATGAGCAGTTCTTC. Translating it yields CASSARLAGHNEQFF.